This paragraph reports one T cell receptor (beta chain). The antigen is unknown. Noted time point: week 11, during vaccination. In every dose of vaccine, 300 ug of mutant IDH1 20-mer peptide was given alongside topical imiquimod. Generated by immunoSEQ multiplex PCR, the TCRdb table keeps only in-frame clones and is missing some. The data hold around 120,000 clones, with about four fifths observed a single time. This CDR3 contains 11 residues. Trimming removed 4 bases at V and 7 bases at J, with 7 bases between. CDR1 is LNHDA and CDR2 is SQIVND in the germline V gene (reference sequence). The data belong to a study of a mutant IDH1 vaccine in newly diagnosed glioma.

This clonotype was obtained from a man between 40 and 49 years old with glioma. Source: PBMCs, taken from a glioma patient whose treatment included an IDH1 peptide vaccine. The rearrangement joins TRBV19 to TRBJ1-2, with D unclear. CDR3: CASSTAGGYTF. In DNA form, the CDR3 reads TGTGCCAGTAGTACTGCTGGTGGCTACACCTTC.